The sequence of this TCR beta chain was determined in a study of regulatory T cells in long-lasting Graves disease. HTBI primers from iRepertoire and Arm-PCR of CDR3 regions yielded the TCR beta libraries. TCRdb fed the multiplex PCR reads into MiXCR, producing one record per CDR3 protein. The sample shows roughly 470,000 distinct CDR3 sequences, 20% to 25% of them seen only once. This sample's time point: persistent/refractory GD, antithyroid drugs over 5 years with positive TRAb. TCR sequences were obtained from RNA taken from PBMCs. The peripheral blood volume drawn was around 10 milliliters, and it was collected into EDTA tubes. The CDR3 sequence is 14 residues long. The V gene lost 6 bases and the J gene lost 9 bases, with 18 bases spanning the gap. Looked up from germline, CDR1 is MDHEN and CDR2 is SYDVKM. This clonotype was seen at least ten times. As yet, its antigen is unknown. The study's findings and limits: Those with persistent disease had in common more public clonotypes (roughly 3,000) than new patients (approximately 890). Persistent disease showed a preference for TRBV28, TRBJ1-2 and TRBJ2-5. Persistent-disease Graves' patients showed less TCR diversity than new cases.

Source: peripheral blood mononuclear cells (PBMCs), taken when the disease was refractory, from a patient treated with antithyroid drugs. This chain connects TRBV28 to TRBJ2-4, with D possibly called TRBD1 or TRBD2 (5 bases each). This receptor was obtained from a female donor with Graves disease. The CDR3 DNA reads as TGTGCCAGCAGCGCTGGGACCTGGTGGAGCATTCAGTACTTC. This encodes CASSAGTWWSIQYF.